The 9 T cell receptor beta chains listed next were all sequenced from one sample in a study of cytomegalovirus exposure and HLA in healthy donors. The PCR made use of 60 Vbeta and 13 Jbeta primers. The protocol was immunoSEQ multiplex PCR, while the TCRdb copy is restricted to in-frame clones and leaves out a portion. The sample lists 170,000 or so clones; 80% to 85% were seen once. Material: PBMCs. These receptors originate from a man between 45 and 60 years old in good health and CMV-seronegative.

About this clone: This sample includes further DNA sequences coding for the same CDR3. The rearrangement links TRBV19 to TRBJ1-6; D is undetermined. This CDR3 comprises 16 residues. The V end was cut by 3 bases, the J end by 0 bases, with 9 bases between. Germline V gene sequence: CDR1 LNHDA, CDR2 SQIVND (reference sequence). CDR3 nucleotide sequence: TGTGCCAGTAGTATCGGGGAGAGCTCCTATAATTCACCCCTCCACTTT. It specifies CASSIGESSYNSPLHF.

The rearrangement joins TRBV7-3 to TRBJ2-5, with 8 bases identical to TRBD2. CDR3 size: 16 residues. Per germline, CDR1 SGHTA and CDR2 FQGTGA. V lost 5 bases, J lost 4 bases, and 12 bases stayed unmatched. The DNA of the CDR3 is TGTGCCAGCAGCCCCACCGGGGGACTAGGTTCAGAGACCCAGTACTTC. Its protein is CASSPTGGLGSETQYF.

This clone was picked up one time. This chain uses TRBV7-2 with TRBJ1-1, with a tentative D call TRBD1 (6 bases). Trimming took 2 bases from V and 4 from J, leaving 11 bases between them. Germline V gives CDR1 SGHTA, CDR2 FQGNSA. CDR3 length equals 14 residues. The CDR3, as DNA: TGTGCCAGCAGCTTAATTCAGGGGAGCACTGAAGCTTTCTTT. Translating it yields CASSLIQGSTEAFF.

This clone has just a few counts. CDR3 coding DNA: TGTGCCAGCAGCCTAGAGACTGTCATAACCTCTGGAAACACCATATATTTT. This encodes CASSLETVITSGNTIYF. J is TRBJ1-3 and V is TRBV7-9, with D hard to call. The length of the CDR3 is 17 residues. Germline V gene data show CDR1 as SEHNR and CDR2 as FQNEAQ (reference sequence). Trimming pared 5 bases from V and 0 bases from J, leaving 17 bases between.

The chain carries TRBV10-3 and TRBJ1-3; D remains unclear. Per the germline V gene, CDR1 is ENHRY and CDR2 is SYGVKD. This CDR3 has 14 residues. V was shortened by 10 bases and J by 0 bases, with 13 bases between the two germline ends. CDR3 sequence: CATRGIDSGNTIYF. CDR3 nucleotides: TGTGCCACAAGAGGGATAGACTCTGGAAACACCATATATTTT.

V usage is TRBV28 and J usage is TRBJ2-3, with 8 bases identical to TRBD1. The J segment lost 6 bases and the V segment lost 5 bases, leaving 7 bases of the junction unmatched. The CDR3 is 14 amino acids. The germline V gene has CDR1 MDHEN and CDR2 SYDVKM. CDR3 nucleotides: TGTGCCAGCAGTCCGGACAGGGTGAGGGATACGCAGTATTTT. This sequence encodes CASSPDRVRDTQYF.

With regard to this clone: At one end, the junction sequence differs from germline, possibly due to a read error. The genes are TRBV15 and TRBJ2-1; TRBD2 matches 14 bases. This CDR3 has 19 residues. CDR1 is LNHNV, CDR2 YYDKDF, per germline (reference sequence). The CDR3 DNA sequence: TGTGCCACCAGAAGAGCCGGGACTAGCGGGGGCCGGGTCTCCAATGAGCAGTTCTTC. This translates into CATRRAGTSGGRVSNEQFF.

The rearrangement joins TRBV15 to TRBJ1-2, with TRBD1 identical over 7 bases. Germline loops: CDR1 LNHNV, CDR2 YYDKDF (reference sequence). The CDR3 extends over 15 amino acids. After removal of 5 bases from V and 0 bases from J, the junction contained 6 bases not matched to a gene. The CDR3 sequence is CATSLHRGSNYGYTF. CDR3 coding DNA: TGTGCCACCAGCCTCCACAGGGGATCTAACTATGGCTACACCTTC.

The gene calls are TRBV6-6 and TRBJ1-2; D gene ambiguous. V lost 6 bases to trimming and J lost 2 bases, with 13 bases between them. In germline, CDR1 is MNHNY, CDR2 SVGAGI (reference sequence). The CDR3 consists of 14 residues. CDR3 sequence (DNA): TGTGCCAGCAGAAAGGAGGCTGGGAACTATGGCTACACCTTC. This gives the protein CASRKEAGNYGYTF.